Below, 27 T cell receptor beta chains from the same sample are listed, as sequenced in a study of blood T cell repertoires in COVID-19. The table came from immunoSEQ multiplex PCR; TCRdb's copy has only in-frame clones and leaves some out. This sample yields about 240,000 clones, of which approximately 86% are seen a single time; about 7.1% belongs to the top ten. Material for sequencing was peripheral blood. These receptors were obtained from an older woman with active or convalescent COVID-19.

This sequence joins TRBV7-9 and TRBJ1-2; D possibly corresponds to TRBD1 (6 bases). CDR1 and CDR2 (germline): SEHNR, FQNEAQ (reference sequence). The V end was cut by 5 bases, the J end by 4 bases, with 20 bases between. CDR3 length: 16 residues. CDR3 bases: TGTGCCAGCAGCGCGGCAGGGGAAGAATTGGTCTATGGCTACACCTTC. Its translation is CASSAAGEELVYGYTF.

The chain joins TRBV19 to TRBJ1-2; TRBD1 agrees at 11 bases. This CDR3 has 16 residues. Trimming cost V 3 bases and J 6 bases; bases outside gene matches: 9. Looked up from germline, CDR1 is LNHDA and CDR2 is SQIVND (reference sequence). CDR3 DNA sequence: TGTGCCAGTAGTATTTCCGGGACAGGGGGATTGGATGGCTACACCTTC. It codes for CASSISGTGGLDGYTF. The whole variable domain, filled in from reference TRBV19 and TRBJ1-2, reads DGGITQSPKYLFRKEGQNVTLSCEQNLNHDAMYWYRQDPGQGLRLIYYSQIVNDFQKGDIAEGYSVSREKKESFPLTVTSAQKNPTAFYLCASSISGTGGLDGYTFGSGTRLTVV.

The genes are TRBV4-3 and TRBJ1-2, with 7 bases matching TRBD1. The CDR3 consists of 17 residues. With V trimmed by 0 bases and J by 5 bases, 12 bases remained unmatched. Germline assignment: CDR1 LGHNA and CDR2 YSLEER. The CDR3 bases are TGCGCCAGCAGCCAAGATCTAGCCGGGCAGGGGGTGTATGGCTACACCTTC. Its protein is CASSQDLAGQGVYGYTF.

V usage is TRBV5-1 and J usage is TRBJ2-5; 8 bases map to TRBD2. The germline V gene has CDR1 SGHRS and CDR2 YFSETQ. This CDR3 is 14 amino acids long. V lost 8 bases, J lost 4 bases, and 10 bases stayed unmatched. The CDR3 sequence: CASAGSGGTETQYF. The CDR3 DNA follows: TGCGCCAGTGCAGGGAGCGGGGGAACAGAGACCCAGTACTTC.

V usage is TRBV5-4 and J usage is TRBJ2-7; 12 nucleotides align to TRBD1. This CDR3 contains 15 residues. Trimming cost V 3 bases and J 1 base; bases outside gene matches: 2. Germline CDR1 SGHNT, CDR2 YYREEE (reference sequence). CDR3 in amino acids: CASSWGQGASYEQYF. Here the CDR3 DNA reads TGTGCCAGCAGCTGGGGACAGGGGGCTTCCTACGAGCAGTACTTC. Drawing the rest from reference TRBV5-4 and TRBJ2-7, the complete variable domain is ETGVTQSPTHLIKTRGQQVTLRCSSQSGHNTVSWYQQALGQGPQFIFQYYREEENGRGNFPPRFSGLQFPNYSSELNVNALELDDSALYLCASSWGQGASYEQYFGPGTRLTVT.

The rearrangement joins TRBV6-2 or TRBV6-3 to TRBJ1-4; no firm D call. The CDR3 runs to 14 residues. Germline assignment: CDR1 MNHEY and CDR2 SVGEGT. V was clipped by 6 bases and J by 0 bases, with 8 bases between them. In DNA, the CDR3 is TGTGCCAGCAGCGGAGTTGCAACTAATGAAAAACTGTTTTTT. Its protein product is CASSGVATNEKLFF.

The CDR3 loop reads CASSSRDSSGNTIYF. Written as DNA, the CDR3 is TGTGCCAGCTCTTCCCGGGACAGCTCTGGAAACACCATATATTTT. The chain combines TRBV18 with TRBJ1-3; TRBD1 matches at 7 bases. Losses at the gene ends were 6 bases for V and 0 bases for J; bases not matched to a gene: 5. This CDR3 has 15 amino acids. CDR1 is KGHSH and CDR2 is LQKENI in the germline V gene.

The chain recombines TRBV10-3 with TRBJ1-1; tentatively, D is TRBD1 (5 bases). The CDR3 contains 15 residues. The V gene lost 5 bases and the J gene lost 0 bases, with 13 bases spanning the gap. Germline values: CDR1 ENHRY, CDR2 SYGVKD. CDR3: CAISPGGGMNTEAFF. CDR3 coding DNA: TGTGCCATCAGTCCCGGGGGAGGAATGAACACTGAAGCTTTCTTT.

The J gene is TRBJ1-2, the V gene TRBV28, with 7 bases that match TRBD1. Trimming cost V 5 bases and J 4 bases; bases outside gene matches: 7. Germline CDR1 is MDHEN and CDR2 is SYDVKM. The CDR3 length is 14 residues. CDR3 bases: TGTGCCAGCAGTCCGGACAGGAACCTCTATGGCTACACCTTC. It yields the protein CASSPDRNLYGYTF.

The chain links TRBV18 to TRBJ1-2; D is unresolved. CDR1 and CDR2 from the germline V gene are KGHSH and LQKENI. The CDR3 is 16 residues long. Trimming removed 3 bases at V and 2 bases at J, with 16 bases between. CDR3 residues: CASSPSPADANYGYTF. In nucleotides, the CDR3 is TGTGCCAGCTCACCCAGCCCAGCGGATGCGAACTATGGCTACACCTTC.

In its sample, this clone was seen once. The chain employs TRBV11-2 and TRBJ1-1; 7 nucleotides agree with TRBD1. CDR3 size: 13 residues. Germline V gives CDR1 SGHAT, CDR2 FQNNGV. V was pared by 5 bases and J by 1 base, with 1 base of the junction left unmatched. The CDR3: CASSGTENTEAFF. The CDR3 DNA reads TGTGCCAGCAGCGGGACAGAGAACACTGAAGCTTTCTTT.

The CDR3 spells CASSVTGQGYEQYF. The CDR3 nucleotides are TGTGCCAGCAGCGTTACGGGCCAGGGGTACGAGCAGTACTTC. The chain employs TRBV9 and TRBJ2-7; D is perhaps TRBD1 (6 bases). The CDR3 has 14 amino acids. From germline, CDR1 is SGDLS and CDR2 YYNGEE. Trimming took off 2 bases at V and 4 bases at J, with 13 bases between the two ends.

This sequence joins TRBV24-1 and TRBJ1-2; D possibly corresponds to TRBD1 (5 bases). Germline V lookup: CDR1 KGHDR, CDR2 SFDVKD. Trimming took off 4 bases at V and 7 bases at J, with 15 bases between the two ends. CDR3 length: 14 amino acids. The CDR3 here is CATSDSDWGVGYTF. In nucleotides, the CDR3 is TGTGCCACCAGTGACTCTGATTGGGGCGTTGGCTACACCTTC.

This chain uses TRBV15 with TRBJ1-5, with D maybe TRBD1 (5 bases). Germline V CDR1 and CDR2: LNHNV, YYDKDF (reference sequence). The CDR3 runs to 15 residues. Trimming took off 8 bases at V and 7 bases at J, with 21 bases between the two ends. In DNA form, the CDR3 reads TGTGCCACCTCCGGGGGGGATAGGAGAGGGCAGCCCCAGCATTTT. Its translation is CATSGGDRRGQPQHF.

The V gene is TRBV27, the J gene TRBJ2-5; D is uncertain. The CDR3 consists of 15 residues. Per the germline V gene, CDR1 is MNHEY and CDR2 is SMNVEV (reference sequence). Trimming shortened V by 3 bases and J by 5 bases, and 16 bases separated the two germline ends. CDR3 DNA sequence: TGTGCCAGCAGTTTTACCAACTCCCTGTTCGAGACCCAGTACTTC. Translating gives CASSFTNSLFETQYF.

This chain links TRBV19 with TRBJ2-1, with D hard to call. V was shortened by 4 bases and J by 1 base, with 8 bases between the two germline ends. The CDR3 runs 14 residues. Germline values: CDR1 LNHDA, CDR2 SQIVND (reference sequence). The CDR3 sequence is CASSKSSSYNEQFF. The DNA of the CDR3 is TGTGCCAGTAGTAAGTCTAGTTCCTACAATGAGCAGTTCTTC.

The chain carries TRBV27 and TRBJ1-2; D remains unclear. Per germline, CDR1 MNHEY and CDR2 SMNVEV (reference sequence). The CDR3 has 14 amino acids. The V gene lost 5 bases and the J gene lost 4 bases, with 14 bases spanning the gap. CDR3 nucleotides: TGTGCCAGCAGTCCCTCCTCACGGGGCTATGGCTACACCTTC. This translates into CASSPSSRGYGYTF.

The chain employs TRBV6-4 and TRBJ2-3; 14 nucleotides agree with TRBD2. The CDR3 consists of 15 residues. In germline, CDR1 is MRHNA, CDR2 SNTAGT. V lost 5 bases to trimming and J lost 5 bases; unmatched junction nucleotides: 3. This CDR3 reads CASSLTSGGVDTQYF. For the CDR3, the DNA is TGTGCCAGCAGTCTGACTAGCGGGGGGGTAGATACGCAGTATTTT.

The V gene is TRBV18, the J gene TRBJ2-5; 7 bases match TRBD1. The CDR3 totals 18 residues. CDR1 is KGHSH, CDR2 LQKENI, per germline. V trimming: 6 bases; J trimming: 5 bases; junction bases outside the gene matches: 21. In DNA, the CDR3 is TGTGCCAGCTCTCGACTAAAAATAGGGACAGCCCAGGGGGAGACCCAGTACTTC. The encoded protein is CASSRLKIGTAQGETQYF.

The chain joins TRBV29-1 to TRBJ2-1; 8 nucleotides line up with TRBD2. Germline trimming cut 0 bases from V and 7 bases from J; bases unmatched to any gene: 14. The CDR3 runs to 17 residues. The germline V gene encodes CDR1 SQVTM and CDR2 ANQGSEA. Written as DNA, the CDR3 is TGCAGCGTTGAAGATCTTCATGGACTAGCCCGAGCTAATGAGCAGTTCTTC. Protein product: CSVEDLHGLARANEQFF.

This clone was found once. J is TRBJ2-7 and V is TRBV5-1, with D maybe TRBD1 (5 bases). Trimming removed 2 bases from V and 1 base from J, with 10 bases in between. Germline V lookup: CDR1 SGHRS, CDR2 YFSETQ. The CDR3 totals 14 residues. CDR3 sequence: CASSLRGTSYEQYF. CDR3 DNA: TGCGCCAGCAGCTTAAGGGGAACTTCCTACGAGCAGTACTTC. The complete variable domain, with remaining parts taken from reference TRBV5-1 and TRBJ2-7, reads KAGVTQTPRYLIKTRGQQVTLSCSPISGHRSVSWYQQTPGQGLQFLFEYFSETQRNKGNFPGRFSGRQFSNSRSEMNVSTLELGDSALYLCASSLRGTSYEQYFGPGTRLTVT.

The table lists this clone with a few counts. The CDR3 DNA reads as TGTGCCACCTCCAGAAGGGGATTTTCTGAAGCTTTCTTT. It specifies CATSRRGFSEAFF. This rearrangement joins TRBV15 to TRBJ1-1; the D gene is possibly TRBD1 (5 bases). The V and J ends lost 8 bases and 6 bases respectively, with 16 bases between them. This CDR3 contains 13 residues. Germline CDR1 and CDR2: LNHNV and YYDKDF (reference sequence). The full variable domain, its missing parts supplied by reference TRBV15 and TRBJ1-1, is DAMVIQNPRYQVTQFGKPVTLSCSQTLNHNVMYWYQQKSSQAPKLLFHYYDKDFNNEADTPDNFQSRRPNTSFCFLDIRSPGLGDTAMYLCATSRRGFSEAFFGQGTRLTVV.

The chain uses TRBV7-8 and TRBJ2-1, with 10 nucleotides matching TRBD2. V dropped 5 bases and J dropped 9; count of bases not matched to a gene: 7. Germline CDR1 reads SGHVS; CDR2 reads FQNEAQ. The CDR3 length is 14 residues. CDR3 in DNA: TGTGCCAGCAGCCTCGGACTAGCGGAGGGTGAGCAGTTCTTC. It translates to CASSLGLAEGEQFF.

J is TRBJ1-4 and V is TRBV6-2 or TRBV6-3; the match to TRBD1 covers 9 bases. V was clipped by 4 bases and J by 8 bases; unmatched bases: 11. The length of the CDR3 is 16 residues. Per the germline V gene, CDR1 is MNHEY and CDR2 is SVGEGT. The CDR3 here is CASSWGSTGGGEKLFF. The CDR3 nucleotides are TGTGCCAGCAGTTGGGGGTCGACAGGGGGTGGAGAAAAACTGTTTTTT.

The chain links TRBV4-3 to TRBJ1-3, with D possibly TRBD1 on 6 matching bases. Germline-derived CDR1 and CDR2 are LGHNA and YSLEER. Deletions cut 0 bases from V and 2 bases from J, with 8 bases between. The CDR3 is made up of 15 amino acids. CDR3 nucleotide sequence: TGCGCCAGCAGCCAAGAAGCAGGGGCTGGAAACACCATATATTTT. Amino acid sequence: CASSQEAGAGNTIYF.

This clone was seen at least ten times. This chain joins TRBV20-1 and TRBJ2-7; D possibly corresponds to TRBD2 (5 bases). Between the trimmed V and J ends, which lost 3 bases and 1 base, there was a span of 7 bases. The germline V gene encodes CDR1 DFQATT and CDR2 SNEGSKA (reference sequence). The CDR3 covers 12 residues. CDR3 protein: CSASGGSYEQYF. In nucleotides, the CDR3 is TGCAGTGCTAGTGGCGGGTCCTACGAGCAGTACTTC.

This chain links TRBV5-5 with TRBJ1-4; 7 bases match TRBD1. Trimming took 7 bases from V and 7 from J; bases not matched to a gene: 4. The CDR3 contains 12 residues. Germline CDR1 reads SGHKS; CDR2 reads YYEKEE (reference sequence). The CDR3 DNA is TGTGCCAGCCAGGGGGAAGGTGAAAAACTGTTTTTT. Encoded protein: CASQGEGEKLFF.